Reported below is one T cell receptor beta chain. What it binds is unknown. From germline, CDR1 is MGHDK and CDR2 SYGVNS. Trimming shortened V by 8 bases and J by 6 bases, and 25 bases separated the two germline ends. The CDR3 is made up of 16 amino acids. PCR employed 60 Vbeta and 13 Jbeta primers. Sequenced by immunoSEQ multiplex PCR; TCRdb stores in-frame clones only, minus some. The sample has 150,000 to 200,000 clones, roughly 72% seen once; the top ten hold around 2%. The data derive from a study of cytomegalovirus exposure and HLA in healthy donors. The study's findings and limits: CMV serostatus alone was available as immune exposure information. Later analysis placed DRB1 highest and HLA-C lowest in TCR association rates, which differed by HLA locus.

This sequence was found in a woman aged 30 to 39 in good health and CMV-seropositive. The chain links TRBV25-1 to TRBJ1-2, with D unresolved. Specimen: PBMCs. CDR3 DNA: TGTGCCAGCCAACCGGGATCTATGGCCAAACGACATGGCTACACCTTC. Amino acids: CASQPGSMAKRHGYTF.